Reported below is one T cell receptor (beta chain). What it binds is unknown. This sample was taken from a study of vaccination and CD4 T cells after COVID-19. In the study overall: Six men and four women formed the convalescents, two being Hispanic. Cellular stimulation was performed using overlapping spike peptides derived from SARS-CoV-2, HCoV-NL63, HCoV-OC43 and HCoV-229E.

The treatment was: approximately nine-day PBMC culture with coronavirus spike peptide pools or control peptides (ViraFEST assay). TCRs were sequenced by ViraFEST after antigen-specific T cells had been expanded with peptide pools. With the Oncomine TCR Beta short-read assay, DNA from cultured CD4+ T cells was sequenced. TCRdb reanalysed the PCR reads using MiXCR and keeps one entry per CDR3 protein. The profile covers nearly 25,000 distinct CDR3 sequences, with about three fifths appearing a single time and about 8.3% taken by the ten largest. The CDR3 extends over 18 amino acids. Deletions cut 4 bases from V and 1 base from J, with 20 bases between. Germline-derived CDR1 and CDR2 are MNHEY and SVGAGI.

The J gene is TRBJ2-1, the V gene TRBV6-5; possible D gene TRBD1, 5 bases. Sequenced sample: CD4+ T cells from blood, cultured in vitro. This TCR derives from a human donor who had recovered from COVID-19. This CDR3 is CASSSWAIRVGSYNEQFF. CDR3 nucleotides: TGTGCCAGCAGTTCGTGGGCTATCAGGGTGGGGTCCTACAATGAGCAGTTCTTC.